This T cell receptor (beta chain) originates from a study of OX40 agonist ivuxolimab in advanced cancers. Overall study context: One hepatocellular carcinoma and a couple of cutaneous melanoma patients partially responded. Study results and caveats: The study found that CD8+ T cells averaged more expanded clones than CD4+.

Note on this clone: Antigen unknown.

The assay was immunoSEQ multiplex PCR, and TCRdb's table has in-frame clones only and misses some. The sample comprises roughly 48,000 clones, roughly 84% of which are singletons, and around 2.5% rests with the top ten. The CDR3 totals 14 residues. The germline V and J ends were trimmed by 1 base and 1 base, with 5 bases remaining between them. CDR1 is SGHVS and CDR2 is FNYEAQ in the germline V gene. The chain is built from TRBV7-6 and TRBJ2-1; D gene unclear. This TCR came from an adult with an advanced solid tumor such as melanoma, head and neck, liver or kidney cancer. This specimen consisted of CD4+ or CD8+ T cells sorted from blood, obtained in a trial of the OX40 agonist ivuxolimab. The CDR3 bases are TGTGCCAGCAGCTTAGGGCCTTCCTACAATGAGCAGTTCTTC. It encodes CASSLGPSYNEQFF.